These 26 T cell receptor beta chains share one sample of origin, sequenced in a study of shared clonotypes between healthy human individuals. TCRdb's copy holds only in-frame clones and misses some; the assay was immunoSEQ multiplex PCR. The top ten hold more than 1.5% of the sample, which has about 2,200,000 clones, about 92% seen once. CD45RO negativity and positive selection for CCR7 defined naive CD8 cells, a population that excluded terminally differentiated effector memory CD45RA+ cells. Specimen: naive CD8+ T cells from PBMCs. The source of these receptors is a man aged 18 to 29 in good health. Some clones in this sample may be carry-over from other donors' samples.

V and J are TRBV28 and TRBJ1-3; 8 positions match TRBD1. Trimming took 10 bases from V and 0 from J; bases not matched to a gene: 5. Germline V gene lookup returns CDR1 MDHEN and CDR2 SYDVKM. The CDR3 is 14 amino acids. CDR3: CAISDRGSGNTIYF. DNA for the CDR3: TGTGCCATCTCAGACAGGGGCTCTGGAAACACCATATATTTT.

This chain joins TRBV19 and TRBJ2-7; D uncertain. CDR3 length: 15 residues. V lost 0 bases and J lost 3, with 12 bases in between. Germline V lookup: CDR1 LNHDA, CDR2 SQIVND (reference sequence). CDR3 in amino acids: CASSIDTGSRYEQYF. CDR3 DNA: TGTGCCAGTAGTATAGATACGGGCAGTCGCTACGAGCAGTACTTC.

This clone has only one observation. This rearrangement joins TRBV5-1 to TRBJ2-1; a possible D gene is TRBD1 (6 bases). V was clipped by 1 base and J by 7 bases, with 9 bases between them. The CDR3 consists of 13 residues. CDR1 is SGHRS and CDR2 is YFSETQ in the germline V gene. The CDR3 DNA reads TGCGCCAGCAGCTTGTGGACAGCTAATGAGCAGTTCTTC. It translates to CASSLWTANEQFF.

V usage is TRBV10-1 and J usage is TRBJ2-7; 8 bases match TRBD2. This CDR3 has 15 amino acids. The ends lost 3 bases at V and 7 bases at J; junction bases unmatched: 11. Germline CDR1 WNHNN, CDR2 SYGVQD (reference sequence). The CDR3: CASSDRGSGAHEQYF. Written as DNA, the CDR3 is TGCGCCAGCAGTGACCGGGGTAGCGGGGCTCATGAGCAGTACTTC.

This clone showed up just a few times. This sample also contains other DNA sequences that code for the same CDR3. The rearrangement joins TRBV30 to TRBJ1-1; D unresolved. The CDR3 runs to 11 residues. Germline loops: CDR1 GTSNPN, CDR2 SVGIG (reference sequence). Trimming left V 3 bases short and J 5 bases short, with 7 bases between. The CDR3 DNA follows: TGTGCCTGGAGCCGGGAGACTGAAGCTTTCTTT. Its protein product is CAWSRETEAFF.

The J gene is TRBJ1-1, the V gene TRBV7-9; a possible D gene is TRBD1 (5 bases). The V gene lost 5 bases and the J gene lost 6 bases, with 19 bases spanning the gap. This CDR3 contains 15 residues. Germline loops: CDR1 SEHNR, CDR2 FQNEAQ (reference sequence). This CDR3 is CASSEQRGYFAEAFF. The CDR3 coding sequence is TGTGCCAGCAGCGAACAAAGGGGTTACTTCGCTGAAGCTTTCTTT. Filled out from reference TRBV7-9 and TRBJ1-1, the complete variable domain reads DTGVSQNPRHKITKRGQNVTFRCDPISEHNRLYWYRQTLGQGPEFLTYFQNEAQLEKSRLLSDRFSAERPKGSFSTLEIQRTEQGDSAMYLCASSEQRGYFAEAFFGQGTRLTVV.

J is TRBJ1-2 and V is TRBV2, with 9 bases that match TRBD1. Trimming cost V 8 bases and J 7 bases; bases outside gene matches: 5. The CDR3 contains 12 residues. The V gene's germline CDR1 is SNHLY and CDR2 FYNNEI. Here the CDR3 reads CASRDRVRGYTF. As DNA, the CDR3 is TGTGCCAGCCGGGACAGGGTGCGTGGCTACACCTTC.

The rearrangement uses TRBV6-5 and TRBJ1-5; D is unresolved. The germline V gene encodes CDR1 MNHEY and CDR2 SVGAGI. Trimming removed 6 bases from V and 6 bases from J, with 9 bases in between. The CDR3 consists of 12 residues. CDR3 residues: CASSPPGQPQHF. CDR3 bases: TGTGCCAGCAGCCCCCCGGGTCAGCCCCAGCATTTT.

The gene calls are TRBV15 and TRBJ1-4, with 11 bases fitting TRBD1. There are 13 residues in the CDR3. V shed 8 bases, J shed 13 bases, and the junction held 9 bases outside the gene matches. From germline, CDR1 is LNHNV and CDR2 YYDKDF (reference sequence). The CDR3 sequence: CATYPGQGAILFF. As DNA, the CDR3 is TGTGCCACCTACCCCGGACAGGGGGCCATACTGTTTTTT.

V and J are TRBV4-3 and TRBJ2-7; D may be TRBD1 (5 bases). Germline-derived CDR1 and CDR2 are LGHNA and YSLEER. V lost 4 bases and J lost 1, with 11 bases in between. The CDR3 is 14 amino acids. CDR3 protein: CASSPDTKSYEQYF. CDR3 nucleotides: TGCGCCAGCAGCCCGGACACGAAATCCTACGAGCAGTACTTC.

The chain couples TRBV7-8 to TRBJ2-5; D unresolved. Germline CDR1 and CDR2: SGHVS and FQNEAQ. V lost 1 base, J lost 5 bases, and 14 bases lay in between. The CDR3 has 15 residues. The CDR3 region has the DNA TGTGCCAGCAGCTTAGGGACCAGGATGCGGGAGACCCAGTACTTC. Encoded protein: CASSLGTRMRETQYF.

The CDR3 DNA follows: TGTGCCAGCAGGATGGAAGGGTTCGATGAGCAGTTCTTC. This encodes CASRMEGFDEQFF. The genes are TRBV7-9 and TRBJ2-1; D call uncertain. The CDR3 has 13 amino acids. Trimming removed 6 bases from V and 8 bases from J, with 14 bases in between. Germline assignment: CDR1 SEHNR and CDR2 FQNEAQ (reference sequence).

The V gene is TRBV9, the J gene TRBJ1-2; 7 bases are a match to TRBD1. The CDR3 contains 14 residues. With V trimmed by 3 bases and J by 5 bases, 7 bases remained unmatched. CDR1 and CDR2 (germline): SGDLS, YYNGEE. The CDR3 is CASSDRGLKYGYTF. The CDR3 region has the DNA TGTGCCAGCAGCGACAGGGGCTTAAAATATGGCTACACCTTC.

This chain's CDR3 is CASSLEIEVSYEQYF. CDR3 sequence (DNA): TGCGCCAGCAGCTTGGAAATCGAGGTCTCCTACGAGCAGTACTTC. The chain has TRBV5-1 and TRBJ2-7; D is uncertain. The CDR3 is made up of 15 amino acids. Trimming stripped 0 bases from V and 0 bases from J, with 10 bases between. Per germline, CDR1 SGHRS and CDR2 YFSETQ.

This clone showed up just once. The rearrangement links TRBV27 to TRBJ2-1; D is ambiguous. The CDR3 covers 13 residues. The V end lost 5 bases, the J end lost 6 bases, and 11 bases lay between the germline ends. Germline loops: CDR1 MNHEY, CDR2 SMNVEV (reference sequence). The CDR3 region has the DNA TGTGCCAGCAGTGGAAGGCCCGTCAATGAGCAGTTCTTC. As protein: CASSGRPVNEQFF.

Of note for this clone: A read error may account for a junction end that differs from germline. This chain links TRBV9 with TRBJ1-4, with D perhaps matching TRBD1 (5 bases). Germline CDR1 and CDR2: SGDLS and YYNGEE. The CDR3 sequence is 15 residues long. The CDR3 nucleotides are TGTGCCAGCACCGTAGGGGATCAGCTTAATGAAAAACTGTTTTTT. Protein: CASTVGDQLNEKLFF.

The chain recombines TRBV4-1 with TRBJ2-1, with 10 positions matching TRBD2. The CDR3 is 16 residues long. V lost 4 bases and J lost 7; bases outside the gene matches: 10. CDR1 MGHRA and CDR2 YSYEKL come from the germline V gene. The CDR3 here is CASSRQGETSGNEQFF. In nucleotides, the CDR3 is TGCGCCAGCAGCCGCCAAGGGGAGACTAGCGGGAATGAGCAGTTCTTC.

The chain employs TRBV2 and TRBJ2-7; TRBD2 aligns across 7 bases. J gave up 1 base and V 4 bases, and 13 bases lay outside the gene matches. This CDR3 has 17 residues. Per germline, CDR1 SNHLY and CDR2 FYNNEI. This CDR3 is CASSGIQASGRSYEQYF. In DNA form, the CDR3 reads TGTGCCAGCAGTGGAATACAGGCTAGCGGCAGATCCTACGAGCAGTACTTC.

The chain couples TRBV28 to TRBJ2-7, with 11 bases identical to TRBD2. Germline CDR1 is MDHEN and CDR2 is SYDVKM. The CDR3 runs 16 residues. The trim removed 2 bases at V and 4 bases at J, leaving 7 bases unmatched. The CDR3 loop reads CASSLTSGSRGYEQYF. Written as DNA, the CDR3 is TGTGCCAGCAGTTTAACTAGCGGGAGCAGGGGTTACGAGCAGTACTTC.

Regarding this clone: Because the CDR3's place on the DNA is in doubt, the DNA is left out and the CDR3 is given as listed by TCRdb. The chain is built from TRBV7-6 and TRBJ2-7; TRBD2 is the table's D call, not checked against the DNA. CDR1 is SGHVS, CDR2 FNYEAQ, per germline. The CDR3 is 15 residues long, counting both termini. CDR3: CASSLWASGSFETSF.

This clone was seen a single time. J is TRBJ2-2 and V is TRBV9; D is possibly TRBD2 (6 bases). The germline CDR1 and CDR2 sequences are SGDLS and YYNGEE. V dropped 4 bases and J dropped 6 bases, with 13 bases sitting between them. This CDR3 region has 14 residues. In DNA form, the CDR3 reads TGTGCCAGCAGCATAACTAGCTTCGCCGGGGAGCTGTTTTTT. Its protein product is CASSITSFAGELFF.

As for this clone: At the DNA level, this CDR3 is encoded by other sequences in the same sample as well. Here the CDR3 reads CAISDRGEQYF. As DNA, the CDR3 is TGTGCCATCAGTGACAGGGGTGAGCAGTACTTC. This chain joins TRBV10-3 and TRBJ2-7; D is possibly TRBD1 (6 bases). Germline V CDR1 and CDR2: ENHRY, SYGVKD. Trimming left V 3 bases short and J 7 bases short, with 7 bases between. The length of the CDR3 is 11 residues.

The genes are TRBV29-1 and TRBJ2-1, with D possibly TRBD1 on 5 matching bases. The germline V and J ends were trimmed by 8 bases and 2 bases, with 16 bases remaining between them. The V gene's germline CDR1 is SQVTM and CDR2 ANQGSEA. The CDR3 has 14 residues. The CDR3 DNA sequence: TGCAGCTCGAGAGACAGATGGCCCTACAATGAGCAGTTCTTC. Its translation: CSSRDRWPYNEQFF.

The rearrangement uses TRBV10-2 and TRBJ1-2, with D perhaps TRBD1 (5 bases). This CDR3 has 13 amino acids. V lost 5 bases, J lost 4 bases, and 11 bases lay in between. Germline loops: CDR1 WSHSY, CDR2 SAAADI. This CDR3 reads CASSPTVSYGYTF. The CDR3 nucleotides read TGCGCCAGCAGTCCGACAGTCAGCTATGGCTACACCTTC.

This clone is a singleton in its sample. The chain carries TRBV29-1 and TRBJ2-2; 10 nucleotides agree with TRBD1. Germline CDR1 and CDR2: SQVTM and ANQGSEA. Trimming removed 7 bases from V and 4 bases from J; junction bases left unmatched: 9. The CDR3 is 15 residues long. CDR3 coding DNA: TGCAGCGGGGCCCGGGACAGGGGTTTCACCGGGGAGCTGTTTTTT. Translated, it gives CSGARDRGFTGELFF.

This clone came up a few times. J is TRBJ1-1 and V is TRBV2; TRBD1 might be the D (5 bases). There are 12 residues in the CDR3. Germline CDR1 SNHLY, CDR2 FYNNEI. Trimming took 3 bases from V and 6 from J, leaving 8 bases between them. Here the CDR3 DNA reads TGTGCCAGCAGTGACAGGGCGCCTGAAGCTTTCTTT. Protein product: CASSDRAPEAFF.